This T cell receptor beta chain is drawn from a study of T cell responses to AZD1222 COVID-19 vaccine. This clone was seen a handful of times. Clones were read by immunoSEQ multiplex PCR, and TCRdb kept only the in-frame ones, dropping some. Among about 73,000 clones listed, about 91% were seen once. The receptor was isolated from an adult in good health. The sequenced sample was peripheral blood, obtained on day 0 of AZD1222 vaccination.

CDR3 nucleotides: TGTGCCAGCAGCTTCTCTCCGGCGGGAGACGAGCAGTACTTC. Translated, it gives CASSFSPAGDEQYF. The rearrangement uses TRBV7-3 and TRBJ2-7; TRBD2 matches at 7 bases. CDR3 length: 14 residues. V trimming: 3 bases; J trimming: 5 bases; junction bases outside the gene matches: 7. Germline CDR1 and CDR2: SGHTA and FQGTGA.